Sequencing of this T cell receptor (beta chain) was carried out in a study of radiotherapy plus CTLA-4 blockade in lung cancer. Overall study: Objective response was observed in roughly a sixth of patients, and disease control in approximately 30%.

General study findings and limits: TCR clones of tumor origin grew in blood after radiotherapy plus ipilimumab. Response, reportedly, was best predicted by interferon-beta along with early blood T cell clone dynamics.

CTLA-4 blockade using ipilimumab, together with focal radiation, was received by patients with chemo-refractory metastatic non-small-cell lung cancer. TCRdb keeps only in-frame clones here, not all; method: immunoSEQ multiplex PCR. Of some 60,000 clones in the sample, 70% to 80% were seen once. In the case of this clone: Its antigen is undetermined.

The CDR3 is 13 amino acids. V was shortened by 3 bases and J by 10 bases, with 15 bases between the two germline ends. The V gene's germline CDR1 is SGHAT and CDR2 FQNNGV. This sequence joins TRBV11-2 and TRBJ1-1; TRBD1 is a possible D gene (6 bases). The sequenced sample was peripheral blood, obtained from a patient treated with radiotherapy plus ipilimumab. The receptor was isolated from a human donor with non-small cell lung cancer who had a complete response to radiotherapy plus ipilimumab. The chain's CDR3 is CASSFQGLVGAFF. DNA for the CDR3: TGTGCCAGCAGCTTCCAGGGGCTGGTGGGAGCTTTCTTT.